A single sample gave rise to the 8 T cell receptor beta chains below, sequenced in a study of neurological immune-mediated disorders. Time point here: longitudinal time-point 3. TCRdb reprocessed the 5' RACE reads via MiXCR and lists one record per CDR3 protein. The sample lists approximately 47,000 distinct CDR3 sequences, roughly an eighth occurring once. Sequenced sample: PBMCs. The receptors here all came from a male donor with HTLV-1-associated myelopathy (HAM/TSP).

This clonotype has ten or more counts. The genes are TRBV4-1 and TRBJ2-1; unclear D gene. The germline gives CDR1 MGHRA, CDR2 YSYEKL. The V and J ends lost 6 bases and 4 bases respectively, with 4 bases between them. The CDR3 is made up of 11 amino acids. The CDR3 coding sequence is TGCGCCAGCAGTCAGTACAATGAGCAGTTCTTC. Translated, it gives CASSQYNEQFF.

This clonotype was seen repeatedly, ten times or more. The J gene is TRBJ2-3, the V gene TRBV20-1, with D unresolved. The CDR3 sequence is 15 residues long. V was clipped by 5 bases and J by 0 bases, with 15 bases between them. Germline lookup yields CDR1 DFQATT and CDR2 SNEGSKA (reference sequence). The CDR3 spells CSAPRMIASTDTQYF. In DNA form, the CDR3 reads TGCAGTGCTCCACGCATGATAGCCAGCACAGATACGCAGTATTTT.

This clonotype was seen repeatedly, ten times or more. The genes are TRBV12-3 or TRBV12-4 and TRBJ2-5; D is tentatively TRBD1 or TRBD2 (5 bases each). This CDR3 region has 16 residues. Deletions cut 5 bases from V and 3 bases from J, with 19 bases between. CDR3 protein: CASSPPRSRGKETQYF. The CDR3 DNA reads as TGTGCCAGCAGTCCGCCCCGTTCCCGGGGCAAAGAGACCCAGTACTTC.

In its sample, this clonotype was seen many times. This CDR3 reads CASSIQGGSHEQYF. In DNA, the CDR3 is TGCGCCAGCAGCATCCAGGGAGGATCGCACGAGCAGTACTTC. The chain is built from TRBV5-1 and TRBJ2-7, with D possibly being TRBD2 (6 bases). V was shortened by 4 bases and J by 5 bases, with 16 bases between the two germline ends. The CDR3 is 14 amino acids. The germline V gene encodes CDR1 SGHRS and CDR2 YFSETQ.

This clonotype has a count of ten or more. This chain uses TRBV7-2 with TRBJ2-2; TRBD2 matches at 7 bases. The CDR3 consists of 16 residues. Per germline, CDR1 SGHTA and CDR2 FQGNSA. V was clipped by 3 bases and J by 0 bases; unmatched bases: 4. CDR3: CASSLSAGPNTGELFF. Written as DNA, the CDR3 is TGTGCCAGCAGCTTGTCAGCGGGGCCGAACACCGGGGAGCTGTTTTTT.

This clonotype was found many times. This sequence joins TRBV5-1 and TRBJ1-1, with D hard to call. Germline V CDR1 and CDR2: SGHRS, YFSETQ. There are 15 residues in the CDR3. The V and J ends lost 4 bases and 2 bases respectively, with 15 bases between them. The CDR3 DNA is TGCGCCAGCAGCCCGGTTATATCGGGCAACACTGAAGCTTTCTTT. It codes for CASSPVISGNTEAFF.

This clonotype occurred many times. V is TRBV5-1 and J is TRBJ1-1; D gene uncertain. Looked up from germline, CDR1 is SGHRS and CDR2 is YFSETQ. Between the trimmed V and J ends, which lost 0 bases and 0 bases, there was a span of 12 bases. CDR3 length equals 16 residues. The CDR3, as DNA: TGCGCCAGCAGCTTGGGTTATGGCGGCTTGAACACTGAAGCTTTCTTT. Translating gives CASSLGYGGLNTEAFF.

This clonotype was found many times. The chain employs TRBV5-1 and TRBJ2-1; 7 bases agree with TRBD1. V dropped 5 bases and J dropped 0; count of bases not matched to a gene: 11. The CDR3 has 17 residues. CDR1 is SGHRS, CDR2 YFSETQ, per germline. This CDR3 reads CASRTGFLLSSYNEQFF. The CDR3 bases are TGCGCCAGCAGGACAGGGTTTCTATTGAGCTCCTACAATGAGCAGTTCTTC.